One sample yielded the 3 T cell receptor beta chains listed below, sequenced in a study of cytomegalovirus exposure and HLA in healthy donors. PCR involved 60 Vbeta and 13 Jbeta primers. Some clones are missing from TCRdb's copy, which holds only in-frame ones; the method was immunoSEQ multiplex PCR. The sample holds under 150,000 clones; around 83% are singletons and the top ten take roughly 1.2%. The sequencing sample was made of PBMCs. The receptors were sampled from a girl aged 2 to 9 in good health and CMV-seronegative.

The chain employs TRBV14 and TRBJ1-1; 7 bases fit TRBD1. The CDR3 has 14 residues. Germline CDR1 and CDR2: SGHDN and FVKESK. Trimming at V came to 0 bases and at J to 5 bases, leaving 3 bases not matched to a gene. The CDR3, as DNA: TGTGCCAGCAGCCAAGAACAGGGGTGGACTGAAGCTTTCTTT. Encoded protein: CASSQEQGWTEAFF.

The genes are TRBV30 and TRBJ2-5; D uncertain. Germline V gene sequence: CDR1 GTSNPN, CDR2 SVGIG (reference sequence). The CDR3 sequence is 13 residues long. Trimming pared 0 bases from V and 1 base from J, leaving 6 bases between. In DNA form, the CDR3 reads TGTGCCTGGAGTGTGTTCGTCCAAGAGACCCAGTACTTC. This encodes CAWSVFVQETQYF.

This clone was seen a single time. The V call is TRBV27, the J call TRBJ2-7; 10 nucleotides align to TRBD2. Germline V lookup: CDR1 MNHEY, CDR2 SMNVEV (reference sequence). The CDR3 covers 16 residues. V shed 7 bases and J 5 bases; nucleotides not matched to a gene: 14. The CDR3 nucleotides are TGTGCCAGCACCCCGACTAGCGGGTCCGGTTTGAACGAGCAGTACTTC. Amino acids: CASTPTSGSGLNEQYF.